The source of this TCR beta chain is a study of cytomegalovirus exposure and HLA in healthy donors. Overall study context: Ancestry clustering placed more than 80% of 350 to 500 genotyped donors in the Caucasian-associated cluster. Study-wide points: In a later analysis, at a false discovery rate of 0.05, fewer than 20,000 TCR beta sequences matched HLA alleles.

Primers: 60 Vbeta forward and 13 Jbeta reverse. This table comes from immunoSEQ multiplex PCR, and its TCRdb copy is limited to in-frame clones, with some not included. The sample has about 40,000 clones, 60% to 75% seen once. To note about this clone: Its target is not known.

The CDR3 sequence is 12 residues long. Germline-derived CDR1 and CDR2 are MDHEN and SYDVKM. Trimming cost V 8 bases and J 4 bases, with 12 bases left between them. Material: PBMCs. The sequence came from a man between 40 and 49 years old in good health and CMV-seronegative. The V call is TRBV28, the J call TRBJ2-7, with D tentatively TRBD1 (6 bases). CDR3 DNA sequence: TGTGCCAGCTCCGGACAGTTGTACGAGCAGTACTTC. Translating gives CASSGQLYEQYF.